This T cell receptor (beta chain) emerged from a study of blood T cell repertoires in COVID-19 (dated by TCRdb to 2020 to 2021). A note on the overall study: The collaborator samples originated in the United States, Italy and Spain and spanned the acute and convalescent phases of COVID-19. The material from the prospective study consisted of cDNA or gDNA derived from T cells, B-cell-depleted T cells, or PBMCs. The dataset comprised deeply sampled blood TCRbeta repertoires from subjects exposed to, actively infected with, or recovered from COVID-19. The repertoires were released in a freely available public database meant as a resource for research on the immune response to SARS-CoV-2. The samples were drawn from two sources: the first 160 participants of the ongoing ImmuneRACE study, and fewer than 1,500 subjects contributed by 6 global collaborators. Nearly every sample came with metadata listing a de-identified subject ID, COVID-19 status, age in years and sex. HLA class I and class II types, where available, came from metadata supplied by the sample provider rather than from assay-based typing.

Regarding this clone: Its target antigen remains unknown. No base qualities exist here, and no much larger clone lies one base off it.

TCRbeta CDR3 regions were amplified from genomic DNA by means of the immunoSEQ Assay, a bias-controlled multiplex PCR. For the original study's pipeline: Nucleated cell counts per sample were estimated from amplification of reference gene primers within the assay. To quantify the absolute abundance of each unique TCRbeta CDR3 rearrangement, sequence reads were collapsed and filtered. For each sample, productive Simpson clonality was calculated by taking the square root of Simpson's diversity index across productive rearrangements. TCRdb mirrors the immuneACCESS table, restricted to in-frame sequences. Some clones are absent from its copies; in checked studies, under half trace to an unresolved V gene, and the reason for the others is unknown. V and J calls and clone size follow that table, whereas D and trimming were derived from the DNA. The sample yields approximately 270,000 clones; approximately 90% were counted once. 0.95% to 1.5% of the sample is in the top ten clones.

In the prospective study, participants were about 18 to 90 years old, resided in about 25 geographic areas of the United States, and were enrolled through a virtual design. Cohort assignment in the prospective study relied on participant-reported clinical history from a screening survey and a study questionnaire. Mobile phlebotomists in the prospective study collected whole blood, serum and a nasopharyngeal or oropharyngeal swab from every participant. Over a roughly two-month period, participants in the prospective study had the option of providing additional blood draws and questionnaires. Blood samples from the prospective study were shipped frozen or at room temperature prior to DNA extraction. Summary of the overall study and its limitations: The amount of clinical and demographic metadata varied by source and participant and was provided uncurated.

The source of this sequence is a human donor in a cohort exposed to, infected with or recovered from COVID-19 (not recorded which). The donor label of this sample is uncertain. Source material: PBMCs or T cells enriched from blood (not recorded which).

At the DNA level, the sequence is TGTGCCAGCAGCGTAGCTACGACAGCAGGCCAAGAGACCCAGTACTTC. This yields the protein CASSVATTAGQETQYF. The V and J genes are TRBV9 and TRBJ2-5; 5 matching bases give a weak D call of TRBD1. According to the germline V gene, CDR1 reads SGDLS and CDR2 reads YYNGEE. The CDR3 measures 16 amino acids from cysteine to phenylalanine. Only the CDR3 part of the read is kept: 48 bases, read in frame from the first base. V drops 0 bases and J drops 1 base, leaving 13 bases in between.